This T cell receptor beta chain was retrieved from a study of shared clonotypes between healthy human individuals. About the research overall: Per donor, three plates held CD4 naive cells, three held CD4 memory, two held CD8 naive and one held CD8 memory. Findings and caveats of the study: A handful of donors had around 5.5% of their naive CD4 clonotypes in common.

Of note for this clone: Antigen: not known.

Profiling relied on immunoSEQ multiplex PCR, and the TCRdb table lists in-frame clones only, not all of them. Seen here are 1 million to 1.3 million clones, about 84% observed once, and the top ten hold 0.6% to 0.7%. This CDR3 is 17 amino acids long. Germline CDR1 reads SGHTA; CDR2 reads FQGNSA. V was clipped by 0 bases and J by 1 base; unmatched bases: 5. Donors were healthy HIV-negative adults without recent acute infections or vaccinations. The sample consisted of memory CD4+ T cells from PBMCs. As for subset: CD45RA-negative fraction. The receptor was derived from a young man in good health. Some clones in this sample may be carry-over from other donors' samples. The chain carries TRBV7-2 and TRBJ2-5; 10 bases align to TRBD1. CDR3 sequence reads: CASSLAGTGAPQETQYF. The CDR3, as DNA: TGTGCCAGCAGCTTAGCTGGGACAGGGGCCCCCCAAGAGACCCAGTACTTC.